Below, 17 T cell receptor beta chains from the same sample are listed, as sequenced in a study of blood T cell repertoires in COVID-19. Repertoires were generated with immunoSEQ multiplex PCR, while TCRdb's copy carries only in-frame clones and drops some. The data contain about 360,000 clones, around 84% of them seen just once; the ten biggest clones take up about 3%. The sample was peripheral blood. The receptors were sampled from a human donor in a cohort sampled during active COVID-19.

In regard to this clone: The sample contains more than one DNA sequence encoding this CDR3. This rearrangement joins TRBV6-4 to TRBJ2-6; D is possibly TRBD1 (5 bases). V dropped 0 bases and J dropped 1 base, with 10 bases sitting between them. The V gene's germline CDR1 is MRHNA and CDR2 SNTAGT. The CDR3 extends over 17 amino acids. The DNA of the CDR3 is TGTGCCAGCAGTGACTCGACCTCAGGGTCTGGGGCCAACGTCCTGACTTTC. Translation: CASSDSTSGSGANVLTF.

V is TRBV5-1 and J is TRBJ2-2, with a possible D match to TRBD1 (5 bases). This CDR3 contains 14 residues. Deletions cut 2 bases from V and 7 bases from J, with 12 bases between. The germline V gene has CDR1 SGHRS and CDR2 YFSETQ. The CDR3, as DNA: TGCGCCAGCAGCTTTTCAGGGTCGGGCGGGGAGCTGTTTTTT. It encodes CASSFSGSGGELFF.

The rearrangement uses TRBV6-4 and TRBJ2-1, with a weak D call TRBD2 (6 bases). Between the trimmed V and J ends, which lost 2 bases and 4 bases, there was a span of 12 bases. This CDR3 spans 15 amino acids. Germline CDR1 MRHNA, CDR2 SNTAGT. This CDR3 reads CASSDVGGQYNEQFF. As DNA, the CDR3 is TGTGCCAGCAGTGACGTGGGAGGACAATACAATGAGCAGTTCTTC.

At least ten counts were recorded for this clone. V gene TRBV6-5 combines with J gene TRBJ1-3; D unresolved. This CDR3 has 13 amino acids. Trimming shortened V by 7 bases and J by 4 bases, and 11 bases separated the two germline ends. CDR1 and CDR2 from the germline V gene are MNHEY and SVGAGI. CDR3 DNA: TGTGCCAGCATGGGCGGGAGAGGAAACACCATATATTTT. It translates to CASMGGRGNTIYF.

The rearrangement joins TRBV19 to TRBJ1-4, with TRBD1 identical over 7 bases. The CDR3 runs to 20 residues. The germline gives CDR1 LNHDA, CDR2 SQIVND (reference sequence). V lost 6 bases to trimming and J lost 0 bases; unmatched junction nucleotides: 19. CDR3 amino acids: CASSYPAGTARTATNEKLFF. In DNA, the CDR3 is TGTGCCAGTAGCTACCCAGCCGGGACAGCACGGACCGCAACTAATGAAAAACTGTTTTTT.

The V gene is TRBV7-3, the J gene TRBJ2-1, with a possible D match to TRBD2 (6 bases). V was cut by 5 bases and J by 4 bases, with 18 bases left in between. Germline lookup yields CDR1 SGHTA and CDR2 FQGTGA. The CDR3 contains 16 residues. The CDR3 spells CASSASGGTEYNEQFF. The CDR3 DNA follows: TGTGCCAGCAGCGCAAGTGGGGGGACCGAGTACAATGAGCAGTTCTTC.

This chain connects TRBV5-5 to TRBJ1-5; TRBD1 might be the D (5 bases). The germline V gene has CDR1 SGHKS and CDR2 YYEKEE (reference sequence). V dropped 0 bases and J dropped 6 bases, with 13 bases sitting between them. This CDR3 has 15 amino acids. CDR3 sequence: CASSLGEGVVQPQHF. CDR3 bases: TGTGCCAGCAGCTTGGGAGAAGGGGTGGTTCAGCCCCAGCATTTT.

The chain recombines TRBV28 with TRBJ2-3, with no clear D. The V and J ends lost 11 bases and 0 bases respectively, with 21 bases between them. CDR3 length: 16 residues. The germline V gene encodes CDR1 MDHEN and CDR2 SYDVKM. CDR3 in amino acids: CAALPSRAFSTDTQYF. The CDR3 DNA is TGTGCCGCCCTCCCCTCTAGAGCGTTTAGCACAGATACGCAGTATTTT.

V gene TRBV10-3 combines with J gene TRBJ1-6, with D uncertain. With 4 bases removed from V and 9 bases from J, the gap between germline ends came to 13 bases. In germline, CDR1 is ENHRY, CDR2 SYGVKD. This CDR3 region has 14 residues. CDR3 region: CAISGPQSGSPLHF. For the CDR3, the DNA is TGTGCCATCAGTGGGCCCCAAAGTGGTTCACCCCTCCACTTT.

The V gene is TRBV5-1, the J gene TRBJ2-3, with D perhaps matching TRBD1 (5 bases). Trimming removed 1 base at V and 2 bases at J, with 20 bases between. There are 18 residues in the CDR3. From germline, CDR1 is SGHRS and CDR2 YFSETQ. The CDR3 DNA reads TGCGCCAGCAGCTTGTCCGCCCTGGGGCCAACATCCACAGATACGCAGTATTTT. Translated, it gives CASSLSALGPTSTDTQYF.

This chain links TRBV4-2 with TRBJ2-3, with 11 bases that match TRBD2. This CDR3 spans 17 amino acids. Trimming at V came to 4 bases and at J to 2 bases, leaving 8 bases not matched to a gene. From germline, CDR1 is LGHNA and CDR2 YNFKEQ. CDR3 sequence (DNA): TGTGCCAGCAGCCTCCTTAGCGGGGGGGGGACCACAGATACGCAGTATTTT. Amino acids: CASSLLSGGGTTDTQYF.

The chain couples TRBV21-1 to TRBJ2-5; the table's D gene call, TRBD1, was not cross checked with the DNA. TRBV21-1 is assigned pseudogene status. The CDR3 is 15 amino acids. CDR3 loop: CASTMDRGRQETQYF. The CDR3 DNA sequence: TGTGCCAGCACCATGGACAGGGGGAGGCAAGAGACCCAGTACTTC.

V usage is TRBV12-3 or TRBV12-4 and J usage is TRBJ1-2, with 7 nucleotides matching TRBD1. The CDR3 runs 12 residues. J was trimmed by 10 bases and V by 5 bases; bases with no gene match: 7. The CDR3 DNA follows: TGTGCCAGCAGTACGGGGGACAGTCACTACACCTTC. It codes for CASSTGDSHYTF.

The table lists this clone with a few counts. This chain links TRBV6-1 with TRBJ1-2, with D tentatively TRBD1 (5 bases). V dropped 0 bases and J dropped 5 bases, with 7 bases sitting between them. The CDR3 covers 13 residues. Germline V gene sequence: CDR1 MNHNS, CDR2 SASEGT. The CDR3 coding sequence is TGTGCCAGCAGTGAAGCAGACAGATATGGCTACACCTTC. It translates to CASSEADRYGYTF.

The V gene is TRBV9, the J gene TRBJ1-1, with TRBD1 as a possible D gene (5 bases). Trimming removed 0 bases from V and 1 base from J, with 7 bases in between. The CDR3 is made up of 14 amino acids. The germline gives CDR1 SGDLS, CDR2 YYNGEE. The CDR3 sequence is CASSVGGENTEAFF. CDR3 DNA: TGTGCCAGCAGCGTAGGGGGGGAGAACACTGAAGCTTTCTTT.

The genes are TRBV19 and TRBJ2-1, with 7 bases aligning to TRBD2. The CDR3 has 13 amino acids. The V and J ends lost 5 bases and 6 bases, in that order; junction bases with no gene match: 4. The germline V gene encodes CDR1 LNHDA and CDR2 SQIVND (reference sequence). The DNA for the CDR3 is TGTGCCAGTAGTGGGAGGGTCTTCAATGAGCAGTTCTTC. It is translated as CASSGRVFNEQFF. The full variable domain, its missing parts supplied by reference TRBV19 and TRBJ2-1, is DGGITQSPKYLFRKEGQNVTLSCEQNLNHDAMYWYRQDPGQGLRLIYYSQIVNDFQKGDIAEGYSVSREKKESFPLTVTSAQKNPTAFYLCASSGRVFNEQFFGPGTRLTVL.

The V gene is TRBV19, the J gene TRBJ2-4, with 9 bases fitting TRBD1. CDR1 is LNHDA, CDR2 SQIVND, per germline (reference sequence). The V segment lost 3 bases and the J segment 5 bases; nucleotides outside the gene matches: 8. The CDR3 has 16 residues. In nucleotides, the CDR3 is TGTGCCAGTAGTATGGGGACAGGGAATCACCAAAACATTCAGTACTTC. This sequence encodes CASSMGTGNHQNIQYF.